The rows below give T cell receptor beta chains drawn from one sample of a study of blood T cell repertoires in COVID-19. TCRdb keeps only in-frame clones here, not all; method: immunoSEQ multiplex PCR. This sample carries about 120,000 clones, about four fifths of them seen once, and the ten largest clones take approximately 18%. The source material was peripheral blood. These receptors came from a man between 25 and 39 years old with COVID-19, enrolled during active disease. CDR3s include the opening cysteine and the closing phenylalanine or tryptophan. Each record gives: J gene, clone size, D gene, V gene, CDR3 DNA, CDR3 protein. D genes are given only for firm matches. Only part of the rows carry a size: once, few, many, or a class if the clone is expanded.

TRBJ1-2 . . TRBV29-1 TGCAGCGTTTTCCTGACAGCTAACTATGGCTACACCTTC CSVFLTANYGYTF
TRBJ1-5 few TRBD1 TRBV5-5 TGTGCCAGCAACCCCAGTTACGGACAGGGCAGACATCAGCCCCAGCATTTT CASNPSYGQGRHQPQHF
TRBJ1-4 . . TRBV28 TGTGCCAGCAGTTTAAGACAGACACTTAATGAAAAACTGTTTTTT CASSLRQTLNEKLFF
TRBJ1-1 . . TRBV5-1 TGCGCCAGCAGCTCAGACTGGTCCGCTGAAGCTTTCTTT CASSSDWSAEAFF
TRBJ1-2 . TRBD1 TRBV2 TGTGCCAGCAGTGAAAATCCCGGGACAGGGCGGCTTGGCTACACCTTC CASSENPGTGRLGYTF
TRBJ1-1 . . TRBV27 TGTGCCAGCAGTCCCGGGATTCCCACTGAAGCTTTCTTT CASSPGIPTEAFF
TRBJ1-3 . TRBD1 TRBV11-3 TGTGCCAGCAGCTTAGACCAACCAGGGGGAGGAAACACCATATATTTT CASSLDQPGGGNTIYF
TRBJ1-1 once . TRBV9 TGTGCCAGCAGCGCGAACAGGGCGGACGGTGAAGCTTTCTTT CASSANRADGEAFF
TRBJ2-7 . TRBD1 TRBV4-1 TGCGCCAGCAGCCAAGATAAAGGGACAGGGGGAAACTACGAGCAGTACTTC CASSQDKGTGGNYEQYF
TRBJ1-6 . . TRBV21-1 TGTGCCAGCAGCACCGGGGATAGCTCCTATAATTCACCCCTCCACTTT CASSTGDSSYNSPLHF
TRBJ1-2 . . TRBV7-9 TGTGCCAGCAGCGGAGGGACCTATGGCTACACCTTC CASSGGTYGYTF
TRBJ2-7 . TRBD2 TRBV4-1 TGCGCCAGCAGCCAAGGATCCGGGGGGTCTTCCTACGAGCAGTACTTC CASSQGSGGSSYEQYF
TRBJ2-1 . TRBD2 TRBV28 TGTGCCAGCACCGATTTAGCGGGAGGGCCCAATTCCCAATACAATGAGCAGTTCTTC CASTDLAGGPNSQYNEQFF
TRBJ2-2 . . TRBV6-6 TGTGCCAGCAGCCCACAGGGCTCGAACACCGGGGAGCTGTTTTTT CASSPQGSNTGELFF
TRBJ1-1 . . TRBV4-1 TGCGCCAGCAGCCAACCCCAGGGGCGGGTCACTGAAGCTTTCTTT CASSQPQGRVTEAFF
TRBJ1-1 . . TRBV30 TGTGCCTGGAATCGAGGGATGAAGGCTTTCTTT CAWNRGMKAFF
TRBJ2-2 . . TRBV2 TGTGCCAGCAGGACACTGAACACCGGGGAGCTGTTTTTT CASRTLNTGELFF